This paragraph covers one TCR beta chain sequence. The data were obtained in a study of Ad26.COV2.S vaccination and SARS-CoV-2 variants. Sample treatment: 19 received Ad26.COV2.S at low or high dose, single or two shots; roughly five received placebo; per-sample allocation not given. Sampling was done on day 63 after the first vaccine or placebo injection. Measured with immunoSEQ multiplex PCR; TCRdb has only the in-frame clones, and not every one. The table records 350,000 to 600,000 clones, 89% of them present only once. This CDR3 region has 17 residues. V trimming: 7 bases; J trimming: 0 bases; junction bases outside the gene matches: 11. Germline V gene data show CDR1 as SGHTA and CDR2 as FQGNSA.

The receptor's source is a person between 18 and 65 years old who received the Ad26.COV2.S COVID-19 vaccine or a placebo. The chain couples TRBV7-2 to TRBJ2-2; 7 positions match TRBD1. Here the sequenced sample was peripheral blood, taken in a trial of Ad26.COV2.S vaccine versus placebo. CDR3 residues: CASKNVPGTANTGELFF. In nucleotides, the CDR3 is TGTGCCAGCAAGAACGTACCCGGGACAGCGAACACCGGGGAGCTGTTTTTT. The full variable domain, completed using reference TRBV7-2 and TRBJ2-2, is GAGVSQSPSNKVTEKGKDVELRCDPISGHTALYWYRQSLGQGLEFLIYFQGNSAPDKSGLPSDRFSAERTGGSVSTLTIQRTQQEDSAVYLCASKNVPGTANTGELFFGEGSRLTVL.